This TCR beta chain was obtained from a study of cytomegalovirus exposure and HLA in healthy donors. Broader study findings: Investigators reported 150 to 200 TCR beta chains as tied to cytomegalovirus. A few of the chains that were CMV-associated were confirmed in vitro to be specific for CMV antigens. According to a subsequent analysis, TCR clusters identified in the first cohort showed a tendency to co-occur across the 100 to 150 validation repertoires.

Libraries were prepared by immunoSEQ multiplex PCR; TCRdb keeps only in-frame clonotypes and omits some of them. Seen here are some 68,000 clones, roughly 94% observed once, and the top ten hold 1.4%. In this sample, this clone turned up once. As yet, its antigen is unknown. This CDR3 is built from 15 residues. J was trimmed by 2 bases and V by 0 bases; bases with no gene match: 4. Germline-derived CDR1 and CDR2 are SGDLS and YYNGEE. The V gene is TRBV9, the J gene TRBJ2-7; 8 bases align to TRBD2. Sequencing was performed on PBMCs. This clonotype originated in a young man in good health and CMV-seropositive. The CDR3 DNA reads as TGTGCCAGCAGCGTAGCCGAGCGGGGGCCCTACGAGCAGTACTTC. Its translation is CASSVAERGPYEQYF.